One sample yielded the 2 T cell receptor beta chains listed below, sequenced in a study of Ad26.COV2.S vaccination and SARS-CoV-2 variants. The treatment: around 19 received Ad26.COV2.S at low or high dose, single or two shots; roughly five received placebo; per-sample allocation not given. Sample collection was performed on day 63 after the first vaccine or placebo injection. The method was immunoSEQ multiplex PCR; TCRdb's version includes in-frame clones alone and lacks a portion of them. The profile shows fewer than 500,000 clones, about 90% of them singletons. The sequenced sample was peripheral blood, obtained in a trial of Ad26.COV2.S vaccine versus placebo. The receptors were sampled from a person aged 18-65 years who received the Ad26.COV2.S COVID-19 vaccine or a placebo.

The chain carries TRBV10-3 and TRBJ2-7; D is undetermined. CDR3 length: 12 amino acids. The germline V and J ends were trimmed by 1 base and 0 bases, with 1 base remaining between them. Germline V gene data show CDR1 as ENHRY and CDR2 as SYGVKD. CDR3 protein: CAISEYSYEQYF. The CDR3 DNA follows: TGTGCCATCAGTGAGTACTCCTACGAGCAGTACTTC.

J is TRBJ2-1 and V is TRBV4-3; either TRBD1 or TRBD2 may fit D (6 bases each). Between the trimmed V and J ends, which lost 3 bases and 6 bases, there was a span of 18 bases. The CDR3 length is 16 residues. Germline V lookup: CDR1 LGHNA, CDR2 YSLEER. CDR3 protein: CASSQGGGPAPNEQFF. DNA for the CDR3: TGCGCCAGCAGCCAGGGTGGGGGGCCGGCTCCCAATGAGCAGTTCTTC.